The next 17 T cell receptor beta chains were all read from a single sample in a study of blood T cell repertoires in COVID-19. TCRdb keeps only in-frame clones here, not all; method: immunoSEQ multiplex PCR. The sample contains approximately 140,000 clones, 80% of which appear only once. Material: peripheral blood. Receptor source: a man aged 60 to 75 with active or convalescent COVID-19.

V is TRBV9 and J is TRBJ2-2, with 12 nucleotides matching TRBD1. The CDR3 covers 16 residues. V dropped 4 bases and J dropped 5; count of bases not matched to a gene: 6. Germline V CDR1 and CDR2: SGDLS, YYNGEE. CDR3 sequence (DNA): TGTGCCAGCAGCCCGCGGGGACAGGGGGCAACCGGGGAGCTGTTTTTT. This codes for CASSPRGQGATGELFF. The whole variable domain, filled in from reference TRBV9 and TRBJ2-2, reads DSGVTQTPKHLITATGQRVTLRCSPRSGDLSVYWYQQSLDQGLQFLIQYYNGEERAKGNILERFSAQQFPDLHSELNLSSLELGDSALYFCASSPRGQGATGELFFGEGSRLTVL.

The chain couples TRBV7-3 to TRBJ2-5; tentatively, D is TRBD1 (6 bases). The CDR3 is 14 residues long. The V end lost 3 bases, the J end lost 5 bases, and 13 bases lay between the germline ends. CDR1 is SGHTA and CDR2 is FQGTGA in the germline V gene. The CDR3 bases are TGTGCCAGCAGCTTGGGTACAGGGTACGAGACCCAGTACTTC. This encodes CASSLGTGYETQYF.

This clone came up a few times. As DNA, the CDR3 is TGTGCCATCAGTCCGGGACAGGGCGGTGGCAATGAGCAGTTCTTC. Translating it yields CAISPGQGGGNEQFF. The chain uses TRBV10-3 and TRBJ2-1, with 9 bases lining up with TRBD1. Unmatched junction bases numbered 8, after V lost 5 bases and J lost 6 bases. Germline assignment: CDR1 ENHRY and CDR2 SYGVKD. The CDR3 has 15 amino acids.

The chain has TRBV3-1 (or the pseudogene TRBV3-2) and TRBJ1-1; 7 bases map to TRBD1. The germline gives CDR1 LGHDT, CDR2 YNNKEL (reference sequence). V was pared by 6 bases and J by 8 bases, with 6 bases of the junction left unmatched. The CDR3 runs to 12 residues. The DNA for the CDR3 is TGTGCCAGCAGTCGACAGGGAGAAGAAGCTTTCTTT. It codes for CASSRQGEEAFF.

The chain uses TRBV18 and TRBJ1-2; D may be TRBD1 (6 bases). The germline V gene encodes CDR1 KGHSH and CDR2 LQKENI. The CDR3 covers 15 residues. Trimming removed 1 base at V and 0 bases at J, with 9 bases between. The CDR3 DNA follows: TGTGCCAGCTCACCACTGGGGGCTTCTAACTATGGCTACACCTTC. Translating it yields CASSPLGASNYGYTF.

This clone was detected a few times. The chain couples TRBV11-2 to TRBJ2-7; D is perhaps TRBD2 (6 bases). The germline gives CDR1 SGHAT, CDR2 FQNNGV. Trimming removed 6 bases at V and 6 bases at J, with 9 bases between. The CDR3 contains 11 residues. The CDR3 reads CASSGRREQYF. CDR3 in DNA: TGTGCCAGCAGTGGGAGGCGCGAGCAGTACTTC.

This clone was observed a handful of times. The rearrangement links TRBV9 to TRBJ2-7; 12 bases fit TRBD2. The germline CDR1 and CDR2 sequences are SGDLS and YYNGEE. The CDR3 runs 14 residues. J lost 12 bases, V lost 2 bases, and 9 bases had no gene match. CDR3 coding DNA: TGTGCCAGCAGCGTGGGACTAGCGGGTGGTGTATTGTACTTC. It translates to CASSVGLAGGVLYF.

The gene calls are TRBV18 and TRBJ1-4, with 9 bases fitting TRBD1. V lost 6 bases, J lost 8 bases, and 7 bases stayed unmatched. There are 14 residues in the CDR3. CDR1 is KGHSH, CDR2 LQKENI, per germline. The CDR3 DNA reads as TGTGCCAGCTCCACACAGGGGGCTTGGGAAAAACTGTTTTTT. Protein sequence: CASSTQGAWEKLFF.

The chain is built from TRBV7-8 and TRBJ2-2; the match to TRBD1 covers 8 bases. V trimming: 3 bases; J trimming: 6 bases; junction bases outside the gene matches: 3. Germline V lookup: CDR1 SGHVS, CDR2 FQNEAQ. The CDR3 is 14 amino acids. The CDR3 reads CASSFRQGSGELFF. In DNA, the CDR3 is TGTGCCAGCAGCTTTCGACAGGGGTCCGGGGAGCTGTTTTTT.

This sequence joins TRBV11-2 and TRBJ2-7; the match to TRBD2 covers 7 bases. The CDR3 covers 16 residues. Germline CDR1 and CDR2: SGHAT and FQNNGV. Trimming removed 1 base from V and 4 bases from J; junction bases left unmatched: 10. CDR3 in amino acids: CASSLGVGGAFYEQYF. The DNA for the CDR3 is TGTGCCAGCAGCTTAGGGGTGGGAGGGGCGTTTTACGAGCAGTACTTC. The full variable domain, its missing parts supplied by reference TRBV11-2 and TRBJ2-7, is EAGVAQSPRYKIIEKRQSVAFWCNPISGHATLYWYQQILGQGPKLLIQFQNNGVVDDSQLPKDRFSAERLKGVDSTLKIQPAKLEDSAVYLCASSLGVGGAFYEQYFGPGTRLTVT.

The chain carries TRBV9 and TRBJ2-1; 9 bases map to TRBD1. CDR3 length equals 14 residues. Germline V CDR1 and CDR2: SGDLS, YYNGEE. For the CDR3, the DNA is TGTGCTAATAGCCGGGACAGGGCCTACAATGAGCAGTTCTTC. It is translated as CANSRDRAYNEQFF.

The chain links TRBV6-5 to TRBJ1-2; a weak D match, TRBD1 (6 bases). The CDR3 has 13 amino acids. V was clipped by 5 bases and J by 2 bases, with 9 bases between them. Germline V gives CDR1 MNHEY, CDR2 SVGAGI. CDR3 in amino acids: CASSPGVNYGYTF. The CDR3 DNA sequence: TGTGCCAGCAGTCCAGGGGTGAACTATGGCTACACCTTC.

The gene calls are TRBV24-1 and TRBJ2-7; a possible D gene is TRBD2 (5 bases). The CDR3 contains 13 residues. The germline CDR1 and CDR2 sequences are KGHDR and SFDVKD. V lost 12 bases and J lost 3, with 17 bases in between. The CDR3 spells CAAEGRGVYEQYF. The CDR3 region has the DNA TGTGCCGCCGAGGGAAGAGGAGTCTACGAGCAGTACTTC.

V and J are TRBV10-3 and TRBJ2-1, with 7 bases aligning to TRBD2. The CDR3 covers 17 residues. The J segment lost 2 bases and the V segment lost 0 bases, leaving 7 bases of the junction unmatched. The germline V gene encodes CDR1 ENHRY and CDR2 SYGVKD. The CDR3 reads CAISESRGSTAYNEQFF. CDR3 nucleotide sequence: TGTGCCATCAGTGAGTCGCGCGGGAGTACGGCCTACAATGAGCAGTTCTTC.

V usage is TRBV28 and J usage is TRBJ1-5, with TRBD1 matching over 7 bases. CDR1 is MDHEN and CDR2 is SYDVKM in the germline V gene. This CDR3 region has 14 residues. V was clipped by 2 bases and J by 6 bases; unmatched bases: 4. The CDR3: CASSLPGGIQPQHF. In DNA, the CDR3 is TGTGCCAGCAGTTTACCAGGGGGGATTCAGCCCCAGCATTTT.

The chain has TRBV4-2 and TRBJ1-2; no clear D. Germline CDR1 and CDR2: LGHNA and YNFKEQ. The CDR3 runs to 14 residues. The V and J ends lost 0 bases and 4 bases respectively, with 9 bases between them. The CDR3 coding sequence is TGTGCCAGCAGCCAAGATAGAACAGCCTATGGCTACACCTTC. This encodes CASSQDRTAYGYTF.

This clone was observed a handful of times. The rearrangement joins TRBV7-6 to TRBJ1-6; 7 bases match TRBD1. CDR1 is SGHVS, CDR2 FNYEAQ, per germline. This CDR3 comprises 15 residues. With 0 bases clipped from V and 7 bases from J, the junction kept 3 bases outside the gene matches. The CDR3 loop reads CASSLARQGNSPLHF. DNA for the CDR3: TGTGCCAGCAGCTTAGCGCGACAGGGAAATTCACCCCTCCACTTT.